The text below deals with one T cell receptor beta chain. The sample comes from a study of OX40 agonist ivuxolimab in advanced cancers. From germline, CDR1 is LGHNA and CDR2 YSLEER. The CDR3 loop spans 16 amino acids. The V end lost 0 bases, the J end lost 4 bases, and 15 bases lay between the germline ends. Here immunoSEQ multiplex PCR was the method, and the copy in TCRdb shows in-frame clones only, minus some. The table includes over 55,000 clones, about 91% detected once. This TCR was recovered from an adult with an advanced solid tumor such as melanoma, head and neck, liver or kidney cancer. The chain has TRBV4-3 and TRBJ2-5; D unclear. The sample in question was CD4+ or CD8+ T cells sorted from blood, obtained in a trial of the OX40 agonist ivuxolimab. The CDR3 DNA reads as TGCGCCAGCAGCCAAGATCATGGATCTTTTCCAGAGACCCAGTACTTC. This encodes CASSQDHGSFPETQYF.